This T cell receptor beta chain stems from a study of T-cell memory formation after mild COVID-19. Germline trimming cut 6 bases from V and 1 base from J; bases unmatched to any gene: 4. The CDR3 consists of 13 residues. Germline V lookup: CDR1 DFQATT, CDR2 SNEGSKA (reference sequence). Findings of the study overall: Some responding clones appeared in pre-infection memory, suggesting cross-reactive memory joined. CD4+ clones that contracted lay mainly in CM and EM; CD8+ ones lay in EMRA.

TCRdb re-derived calls from the 5' RACE reads in MiXCR, one entry per CDR3 protein. The sample yields fewer than 350,000 distinct CDR3 sequences, roughly 18% seen once. Of note for this clonotype: Its antigen is not known.

The receptor's source is a man aged 18 to 30 who had mild COVID-19 (a few samples of this study predate the infection). Cell type and time point are not known. The sample taken for sequencing was PBMCs or a T cell subset sorted from them (not recorded which). This chain uses TRBV20-1 with TRBJ2-7, with TRBD1 matching 9 bases. CDR3: CSAETGGSYEQYV. The CDR3 DNA is TGCAGTGCGGAGACAGGGGGATCCTACGAGCAGTACGTC.